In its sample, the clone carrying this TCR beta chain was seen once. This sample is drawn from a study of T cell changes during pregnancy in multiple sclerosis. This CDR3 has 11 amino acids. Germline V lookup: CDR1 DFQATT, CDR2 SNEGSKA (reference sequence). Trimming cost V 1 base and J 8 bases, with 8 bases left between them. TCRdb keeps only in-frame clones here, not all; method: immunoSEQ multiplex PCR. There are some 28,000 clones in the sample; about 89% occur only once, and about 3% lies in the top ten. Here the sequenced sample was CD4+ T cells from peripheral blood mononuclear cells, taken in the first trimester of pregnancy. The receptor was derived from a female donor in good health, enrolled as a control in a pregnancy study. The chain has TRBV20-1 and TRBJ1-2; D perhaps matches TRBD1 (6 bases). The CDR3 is CSARVQGGYTF. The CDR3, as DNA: TGCAGTGCTAGAGTCCAGGGGGGCTACACCTTC.